The 7 T cell receptor beta chains given below trace back to one sample, sequenced in a study of blood T cell repertoires in COVID-19 (dated by TCRdb to about 2020). Library prep was done by the immunoSEQ multiplex PCR assay. The immuneACCESS repertoire file appears here via TCRdb, limited to in-frame rearrangements. These files lack a portion of the clones; in checked studies, under half of the deficit traces to unresolved V genes, and the cause of the others is not known. The sample table lists about 220,000 clones, roughly 88% of them with a count of one. Of the sample, about 15% is held by the ten largest clones. Sequenced: PBMCs or T cells enriched from blood (not recorded which). The receptors were sampled from a woman between 45 and 60 years old with acute COVID-19.

J is TRBJ1-1 and V is TRBV10-3, with 8 bases aligning to TRBD1. Germline-derived CDR1 and CDR2 are ENHRY and SYGVKD. The CDR3 is 16 amino acids. The ends lost 0 bases at V and 1 base at J; junction bases unmatched: 4. The CDR3 bases are TGTGCCATCAGTGAGTCTTGGACAGGGACGAACACTGAAGCTTTCTTT. Residues: CAISESWTGTNTEAFF.

The chain joins TRBV3-1 (or the pseudogene TRBV3-2) to TRBJ2-5, with D maybe TRBD2 (5 bases). Trimming pared 2 bases from V and 5 bases from J, leaving 9 bases between. This CDR3 is 13 amino acids long. Germline CDR1 and CDR2: LGHDT and YNNKEL (reference sequence). The CDR3: CASSQRERETQYF. The CDR3 nucleotides are TGTGCCAGCAGCCAACGGGAACGGGAGACCCAGTACTTC.

The chain couples TRBV29-1 to TRBJ1-1; 8 positions match TRBD1. Germline V gene sequence: CDR1 SQVTM, CDR2 ANQGSEA. CDR3 length equals 14 residues. V lost 4 bases, J lost 1 base, and 5 bases stayed unmatched. The CDR3 loop reads CSVAQDRANTEAFF. The DNA of the CDR3 is TGCAGCGTTGCCCAGGACAGGGCGAACACTGAAGCTTTCTTT. The whole variable domain, filled in from reference TRBV29-1 and TRBJ1-1, reads SAVISQKPSRDICQRGTSLTIQCQVDSQVTMMFWYRQQPGQSLTLIATANQGSEATYESGFVIDKFPISRPNLTFSTLTVSNMSPEDSSIYLCSVAQDRANTEAFFGQGTRLTVV.

In its sample, this clone was seen a few times. The chain recombines TRBV11-2 with TRBJ2-1; 7 bases line up with TRBD2. The CDR3 consists of 15 residues. Germline trimming cut 5 bases from V and 3 bases from J; bases unmatched to any gene: 7. The germline V gene encodes CDR1 SGHAT and CDR2 FQNNGV. The CDR3 loop reads CASSLKRDFYNEQFF. CDR3 DNA: TGTGCCAGCAGCCTTAAGCGGGATTTCTACAATGAGCAGTTCTTC.

The table lists this clone with a few counts. V usage is TRBV28 and J usage is TRBJ1-4, with a tentative D call TRBD1 (6 bases). V lost 1 base and J lost 6, with 12 bases in between. The CDR3 runs 15 residues. Germline V gene data show CDR1 as MDHEN and CDR2 as SYDVKM. The CDR3 DNA sequence: TGTGCCAGCAGTTTATTGCAGGGGTTAGATGAAAAACTGTTTTTT. Translated, it gives CASSLLQGLDEKLFF.

V usage is TRBV5-6 and J usage is TRBJ1-1; TRBD1 agrees at 8 bases. Germline V lookup: CDR1 SGHDT, CDR2 YYEEEE. The CDR3 has 13 amino acids. Trimming took 4 bases from V and 4 from J; bases not matched to a gene: 3. The CDR3 reads CASSTTGGTEAFF. In DNA, the CDR3 is TGTGCCAGCAGCACTACAGGGGGCACTGAAGCTTTCTTT.

The chain has TRBV7-9 and TRBJ2-6; D call uncertain. Between the trimmed V and J ends, which lost 2 bases and 0 bases, there was a span of 5 bases. The CDR3 has 15 residues. Per the germline V gene, CDR1 is SEHNR and CDR2 is FQNEAQ (reference sequence). For the CDR3, the DNA is TGTGCCAGCAGCTTATTCCTCTCTGGGGCCAACGTCCTGACTTTC. Translated, it gives CASSLFLSGANVLTF.